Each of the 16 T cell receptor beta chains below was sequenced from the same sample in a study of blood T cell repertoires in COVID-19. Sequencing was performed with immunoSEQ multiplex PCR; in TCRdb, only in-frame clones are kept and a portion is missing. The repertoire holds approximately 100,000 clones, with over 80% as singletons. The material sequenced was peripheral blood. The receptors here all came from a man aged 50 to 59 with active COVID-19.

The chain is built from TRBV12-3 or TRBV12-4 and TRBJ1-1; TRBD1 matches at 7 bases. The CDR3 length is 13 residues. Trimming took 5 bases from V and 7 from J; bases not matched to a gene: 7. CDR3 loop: CASSTGDSREAFF. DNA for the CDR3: TGTGCCAGCAGTACGGGGGACAGTCGTGAAGCTTTCTTT.

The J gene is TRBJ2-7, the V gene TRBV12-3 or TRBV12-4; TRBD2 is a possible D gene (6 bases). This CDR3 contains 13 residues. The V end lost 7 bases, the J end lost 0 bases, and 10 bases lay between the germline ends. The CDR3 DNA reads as TGTGCCAGCATGTTCGGGAGCTCCTACGAGCAGTACTTC. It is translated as CASMFGSSYEQYF.

The CDR3 DNA reads as TGTGCCAGTAGTGAGGTAGCGGGAGTGCTCACCGGGGAGCTGTTTTTT. Encoded protein: CASSEVAGVLTGELFF. This rearrangement joins TRBV19 to TRBJ2-2; 9 nucleotides align to TRBD2. This CDR3 contains 16 residues. Trimming took 5 bases from V and 4 from J; bases not matched to a gene: 8. Germline CDR1 LNHDA, CDR2 SQIVND (reference sequence).

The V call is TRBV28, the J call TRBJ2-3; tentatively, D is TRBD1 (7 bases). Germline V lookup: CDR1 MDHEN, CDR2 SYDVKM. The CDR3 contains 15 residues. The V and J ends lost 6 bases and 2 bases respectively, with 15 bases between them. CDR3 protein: CASRGGQLYTDTQYF. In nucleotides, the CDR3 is TGTGCCAGCAGGGGGGGACAGCTTTACACAGATACGCAGTATTTT.

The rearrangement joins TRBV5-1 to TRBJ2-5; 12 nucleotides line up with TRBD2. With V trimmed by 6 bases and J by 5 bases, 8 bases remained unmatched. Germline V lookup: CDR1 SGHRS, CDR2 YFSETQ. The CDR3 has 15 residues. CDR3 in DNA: TGCGCCAGCACTTCTCTAGCGGGAGGGCGGGAGACCCAGTACTTC. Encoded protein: CASTSLAGGRETQYF.

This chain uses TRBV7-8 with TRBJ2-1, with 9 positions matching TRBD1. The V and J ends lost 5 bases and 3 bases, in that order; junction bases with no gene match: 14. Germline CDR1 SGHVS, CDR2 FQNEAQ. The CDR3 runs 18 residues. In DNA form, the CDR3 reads TGTGCCAGCAGCCCTCGGGACAGGGAAAAATGGTACTACAATGAGCAGTTCTTC. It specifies CASSPRDREKWYYNEQFF.

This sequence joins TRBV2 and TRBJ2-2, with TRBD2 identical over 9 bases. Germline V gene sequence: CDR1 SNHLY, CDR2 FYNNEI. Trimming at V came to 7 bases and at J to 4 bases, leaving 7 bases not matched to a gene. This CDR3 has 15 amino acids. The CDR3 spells CASTLAGASTGELFF. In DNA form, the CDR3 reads TGTGCCAGCACCTTAGCGGGAGCAAGCACCGGGGAGCTGTTTTTT. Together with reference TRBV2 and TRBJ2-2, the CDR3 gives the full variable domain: EPEVTQTPSHQVTQMGQEVILRCVPISNHLYFYWYRQILGQKVEFLVSFYNNEISEKSEIFDDQFSVERPDGSNFTLKIRSTKLEDSAMYFCASTLAGASTGELFFGEGSRLTVL.

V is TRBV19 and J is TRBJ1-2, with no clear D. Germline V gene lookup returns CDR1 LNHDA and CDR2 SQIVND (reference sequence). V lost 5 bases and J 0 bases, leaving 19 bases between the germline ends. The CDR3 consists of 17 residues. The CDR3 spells CASSALEGSGSNYGYTF. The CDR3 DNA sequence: TGTGCCAGTAGTGCCCTCGAGGGCAGCGGATCTAACTATGGCTACACCTTC.

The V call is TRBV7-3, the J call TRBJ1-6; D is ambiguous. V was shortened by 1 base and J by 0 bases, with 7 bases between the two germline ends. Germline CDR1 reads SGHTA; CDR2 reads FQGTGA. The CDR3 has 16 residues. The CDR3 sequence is CASSLIHGSYNSPLHF. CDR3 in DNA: TGTGCCAGCAGCTTAATTCACGGCTCCTATAATTCACCCCTCCACTTT.

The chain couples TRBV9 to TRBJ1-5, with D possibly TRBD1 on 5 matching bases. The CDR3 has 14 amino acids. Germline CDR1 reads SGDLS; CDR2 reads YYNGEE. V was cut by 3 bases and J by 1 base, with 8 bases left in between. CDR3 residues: CASSARDSNQPQHF. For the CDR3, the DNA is TGTGCCAGCAGCGCGCGGGACAGCAATCAGCCCCAGCATTTT.

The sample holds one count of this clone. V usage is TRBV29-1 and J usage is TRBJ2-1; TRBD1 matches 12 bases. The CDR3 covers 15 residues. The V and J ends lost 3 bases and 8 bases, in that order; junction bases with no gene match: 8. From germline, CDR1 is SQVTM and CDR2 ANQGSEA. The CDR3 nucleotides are TGCAGCGTTGAGAGGGGACAGGGGGCGGTCGATGAGCAGTTCTTC. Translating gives CSVERGQGAVDEQFF.

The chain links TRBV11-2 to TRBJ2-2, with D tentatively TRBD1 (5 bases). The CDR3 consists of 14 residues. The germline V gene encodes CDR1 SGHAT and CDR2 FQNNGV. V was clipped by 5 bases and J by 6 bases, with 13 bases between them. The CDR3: CASSPQVGPGELFF. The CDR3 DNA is TGTGCCAGCAGCCCCCAGGTGGGGCCCGGGGAGCTGTTTTTT.

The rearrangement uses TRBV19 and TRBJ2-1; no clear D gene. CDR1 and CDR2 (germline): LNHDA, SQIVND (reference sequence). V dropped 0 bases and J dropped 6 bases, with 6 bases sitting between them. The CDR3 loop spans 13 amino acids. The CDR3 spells CASSIDRVNEQFF. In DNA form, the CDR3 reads TGTGCCAGTAGTATAGACCGGGTCAATGAGCAGTTCTTC.

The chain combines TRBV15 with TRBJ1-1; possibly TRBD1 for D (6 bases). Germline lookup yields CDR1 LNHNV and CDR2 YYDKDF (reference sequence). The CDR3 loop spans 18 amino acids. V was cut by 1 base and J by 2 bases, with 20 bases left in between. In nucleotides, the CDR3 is TGTGCCACCAGCAGAGTAGGTACCCGGGACACCGGAAACACTGAAGCTTTCTTT. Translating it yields CATSRVGTRDTGNTEAFF.

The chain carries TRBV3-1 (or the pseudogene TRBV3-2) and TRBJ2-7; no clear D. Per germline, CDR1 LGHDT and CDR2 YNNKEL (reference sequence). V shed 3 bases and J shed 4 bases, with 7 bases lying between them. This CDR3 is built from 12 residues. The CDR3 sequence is CASSQGLYEQYF. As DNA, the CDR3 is TGTGCCAGCAGCCAGGGCTTATACGAGCAGTACTTC.

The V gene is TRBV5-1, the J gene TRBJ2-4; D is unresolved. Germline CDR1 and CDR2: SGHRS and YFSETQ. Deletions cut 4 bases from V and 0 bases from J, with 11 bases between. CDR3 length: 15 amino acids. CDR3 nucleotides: TGCGCCAGCAGCCCGCGAGAGCTAGCCAAAAACATTCAGTACTTC. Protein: CASSPRELAKNIQYF.